These 8 T cell receptor beta chains came from one sample sequenced in a study of long-term antiretroviral therapy in people with HIV. They ran version v3.0 of the immunoSEQ assay at survey level. Data came from immunoSEQ multiplex PCR; TCRdb stores just in-frame clones and leaves some out. Among about 12,000 clones, around 77% were seen once, and the ten largest hold approximately 20%. Specimen: unsorted PBMCs, collected 0.5 years before starting antiretroviral therapy. The receptors here all came from a woman in her 40s with HIV.

The chain employs TRBV6-5 and TRBJ1-2, with D possibly matching TRBD1 (5 bases). CDR3 size: 13 residues. V was trimmed by 5 bases and J by 2 bases, leaving 9 bases between them. The germline V gene has CDR1 MNHEY and CDR2 SVGAGI. The CDR3 protein is CASSRDGNYGYTF. In nucleotides, the CDR3 is TGTGCCAGCAGTAGGGACGGCAACTATGGCTACACCTTC.

The V and J genes are TRBV7-9 and TRBJ2-3; 10 bases align to TRBD1. This CDR3 region has 19 residues. Germline CDR1 is SEHNR and CDR2 is FQNEAQ (reference sequence). Trimming removed 1 base from V and 2 bases from J; junction bases left unmatched: 12. The CDR3 coding sequence is TGTGCCAGCAGCTTAGGGACGGGACAGGGGCGGGGAGACACAGATACGCAGTATTTT. It specifies CASSLGTGQGRGDTDTQYF.

In its sample, this clone was seen a few times. V and J are TRBV19 and TRBJ1-1; tentative D call: TRBD1 (6 bases). The CDR3 has 13 residues. V was pared by 6 bases and J by 5 bases, with 13 bases between. The germline gives CDR1 LNHDA, CDR2 SQIVND (reference sequence). For the CDR3, the DNA is TGTGCCAGTAGCAACAGGGTTGGTACTGAAGCTTTCTTT. It translates to CASSNRVGTEAFF.

The rearrangement links TRBV2 to TRBJ2-7, with TRBD1 as a possible D gene (5 bases). Germline V gene data show CDR1 as SNHLY and CDR2 as FYNNEI. The CDR3 length is 12 residues. The V end was cut by 4 bases, the J end by 5 bases, with 9 bases between. The CDR3 region is CASSGQLDEQYF. In DNA form, the CDR3 reads TGTGCCAGCAGTGGACAGCTCGACGAGCAGTACTTC.

The chain employs TRBV6-5 and TRBJ2-7, with 12 bases matching TRBD1. Germline V gene sequence: CDR1 MNHEY, CDR2 SVGAGI. The ends lost 4 bases at V and 3 bases at J; junction bases unmatched: 4. This CDR3 region has 15 residues. The CDR3 spells CASSLGTGGIYEQYF. The CDR3 DNA reads TGTGCCAGCAGTTTGGGGACAGGGGGCATCTACGAGCAGTACTTC.

The chain joins TRBV30 to TRBJ1-2; D is undetermined. Germline V gives CDR1 GTSNPN, CDR2 SVGIG (reference sequence). V was shortened by 7 bases and J by 7 bases, with 7 bases between the two germline ends. There are 9 residues in the CDR3. This CDR3 reads CASKCGYTF. The CDR3 DNA reads as TGTGCCTCCAAGTGTGGCTACACCTTC.

The CDR3 DNA is TGTGCCAGCAGCCAGAGACTAGCGGGGTCCTACGAGCAGTACTTC. It codes for CASSQRLAGSYEQYF. The chain links TRBV6-5 to TRBJ2-7; 11 nucleotides align to TRBD2. The CDR3 contains 15 residues. V was pared by 6 bases and J by 1 base, with 5 bases of the junction left unmatched. From germline, CDR1 is MNHEY and CDR2 SVGAGI.

The J gene is TRBJ2-5, the V gene TRBV7-9; no firm D call. Germline CDR1 SEHNR, CDR2 FQNEAQ (reference sequence). This CDR3 has 14 amino acids. The V end was cut by 2 bases, the J end by 0 bases, with 7 bases between. The CDR3 DNA reads as TGTGCCAGCAGCTTAACGGGCCACCAAGAGACCCAGTACTTC. As protein: CASSLTGHQETQYF. Complete variable domain (other parts from reference TRBV7-9 and TRBJ2-5): DTGVSQNPRHKITKRGQNVTFRCDPISEHNRLYWYRQTLGQGPEFLTYFQNEAQLEKSRLLSDRFSAERPKGSFSTLEIQRTEQGDSAMYLCASSLTGHQETQYFGPGTRLLVL.